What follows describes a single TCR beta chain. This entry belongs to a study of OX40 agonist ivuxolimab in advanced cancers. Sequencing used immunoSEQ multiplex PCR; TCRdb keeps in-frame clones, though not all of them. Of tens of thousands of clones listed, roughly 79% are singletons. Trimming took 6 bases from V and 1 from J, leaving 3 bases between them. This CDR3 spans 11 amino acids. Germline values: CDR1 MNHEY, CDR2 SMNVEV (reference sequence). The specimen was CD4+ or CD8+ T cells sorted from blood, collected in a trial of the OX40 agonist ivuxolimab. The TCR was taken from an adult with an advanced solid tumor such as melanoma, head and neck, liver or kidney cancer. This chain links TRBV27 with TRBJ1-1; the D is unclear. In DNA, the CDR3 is TGTGCCAGCAGGAAGAACACTGAAGCTTTCTTT. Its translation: CASRKNTEAFF.